Below, one T cell receptor beta chain is given with its context. TCRdb's copy holds only in-frame clones and misses some; the assay was immunoSEQ multiplex PCR. The sample holds roughly 10,000 clones, more than 75% seen once. Specified time point: after dendritic cell vaccination, including at tumor progression/relapse. PBMC were collected before vaccination, two weeks after the third vaccination, and at progression. Germline CDR1 is SGDLS and CDR2 is YYNGEE. Trimming took 3 bases from V and 2 from J; bases not matched to a gene: 7. The CDR3 has 16 amino acids. This record belongs to a study of glioma-infiltrating T cells after dendritic cell vaccination. The wider study: Samples are from glioblastoma patients in Phase I and II dendritic cell vaccine trials.

The chain joins TRBV9 to TRBJ2-2; 7 bases are a match to TRBD1. The sequences come from blood, collected after dendritic cell vaccination. The TCR comes from a human donor with glioblastoma. The chain's CDR3 is CASSDLRGQNTGELFF. CDR3 coding DNA: TGTGCCAGCAGCGACTTAAGGGGGCAAAACACCGGGGAGCTGTTTTTT.